These T cell receptor beta chains were read from a single sample in a study of CD8 T cells in ankylosing spondylitis. One entry per CDR3 protein results from TCRdb running MiXCR on the 5' RACE reads. Of tens of thousands of distinct CDR3 sequences listed, 2.5% to 3% are singletons. Sequenced material: blood, either unsorted or a sorted T cell fraction (not recorded which). The receptors derive from a male donor with ankylosing spondylitis or in good health (not recorded which). Both conserved end residues are part of each CDR3. Each record gives: J gene, V gene, CDR3 protein.

TRBJ2-6,TRBV9,CASSASRVANVLTF
TRBJ2-5,TRBV9,CASSARLAGGVGRETQYF
TRBJ2-3,TRBV9,CASSTSGGGSTDTQYF
TRBJ2-3,TRBV9,CASSVATRGTSGSTDTQYF
TRBJ1-5,TRBV9,CASSPGLQNQPQHF
TRBJ1-1,TRBV9,CASSVEGTGKAFF
TRBJ1-1,TRBV9,CASSFRDRLTEAFF
TRBJ2-2,TRBV9,CASSGVREDTGELFF
TRBJ2-7,TRBV9,CASSVAPSGSSYEQYF
TRBJ2-5,TRBV9,CASGRDRGGETQYF
TRBJ2-5,TRBV9,CASSVGFSGREETQYF
TRBJ2-7,TRBV9,CASSVGGVANLYEQYF
TRBJ2-3,TRBV9,CASSRGSTDTQYF
TRBJ1-6,TRBV9,CASSVGQGSPLHF
TRBJ2-5,TRBV9,CASSVEKQETQYF
TRBJ1-2,TRBV9,CASSPFSGRGDGYTF
TRBJ2-3,TRBV9,CASSARQGSTDTQYF
TRBJ2-1,TRBV9,CASSVGTSGTISYNEQFF
TRBJ2-1,TRBV9,CASSPRGSWGSDNEQFF
TRBJ2-7,TRBV9,CASSVAPGGGNEQYF
TRBJ2-1,TRBV9,CASSAGGGRQFF
TRBJ2-1,TRBV9,CASSSGGSSYNEQFF
TRBJ2-3,TRBV9,CASSVTSGRTDTQYF
TRBJ1-2,TRBV9,CASSVGAANYGYTF
TRBJ1-1,TRBV9,CASSPRTDNTEAFF
TRBJ2-5,TRBV9,CASSPGRWAEETQYF
TRBJ2-6,TRBV9,CASSVEGGQGSSGANVLTF
TRBJ2-1,TRBV9,CASSASGQSYNEQFF
TRBJ2-5,TRBV9,CASSVPGGSLEETQYF
TRBJ2-3,TRBV9,CASSVVQGSTDTQYF
TRBJ2-2,TRBV9,CASSVVDGETTGELFF
TRBJ2-7,TRBV29-1,CIPPGPNYEQYF
TRBJ1-4,TRBV9,CASSPTGQRGEKLFF
TRBJ2-1,TRBV9,CASSVAVGSYNEQFF
TRBJ2-5,TRBV9,CASRAIPSGETQYF
TRBJ1-1,TRBV9,CASSATTSLEGQEAFF
TRBJ2-5,TRBV9,CASSVGREQETQYF
TRBJ2-5,TRBV9,CASSHGTSGTKYQETQYF
TRBJ2-7,TRBV9,CASSGGTGGVKQYEQYF
TRBJ2-7,TRBV9,CASSVATGYEQYF
TRBJ2-3,TRBV9,CASSVRLVDTQYF
TRBJ2-7,TRBV9,CASSPGRGGYEQYF
TRBJ2-1,TRBV9,CASSVGDVLGLGEQFF
TRBJ2-2,TRBV9,CASSEAGLAGVEDTGELFF
TRBJ2-7,TRBV9,CASSEGVAGLNEQYF
TRBJ2-7,TRBV9,CASSVDRGPTPYEQYF
TRBJ2-2,TRBV9,CASSVSQNTGELFF
TRBJ2-1,TRBV9,CASSVSADDSYNEQFF
TRBJ2-1,TRBV9,CASSAQGAPNQRFF
TRBJ2-2,TRBV9,CASSPLLTGELFF
TRBJ2-5,TRBV9,CASSVGGQETQYF
TRBJ1-1,TRBV5-1,CASRGGEAFF
TRBJ2-3,TRBV9,CASSVGPLDTQYF
TRBJ1-1,TRBV9,CASSVAGANTEAFF
TRBJ2-5,TRBV9,CASSVVGGLAGETQYF